This passage covers 5 T cell receptor beta chains from one sample sequenced in a study of vaccination and CD4 T cells after COVID-19. The Oncomine TCR Beta short-read assay was applied to DNA of cultured CD4+ T cells. TCRdb re-derived calls from the PCR reads in MiXCR, one entry per CDR3 protein. The sample carries about 4,800 distinct CDR3 sequences, about 19% recorded once. Treatment described: 10-day PBMC culture with coronavirus spike peptide pools or control peptides (ViraFEST assay). Antigens for these TCRs are unknown. Sequencing input: CD4+ T cells from blood, cultured in vitro. The origin of the receptors is a human donor who had recovered from COVID-19.

As DNA, the CDR3 is TGTGCCAGCTCACCAATTGGCAGGGAAAAATCTGGGGCCAACGTCCTGACTTTC. Amino acids: CASSPIGREKSGANVLTF. The chain joins TRBV18 to TRBJ2-6; a weak D match, TRBD1 (5 bases). The length of the CDR3 is 18 residues. Looked up from germline, CDR1 is KGHSH and CDR2 is LQKENI. The V gene lost 2 bases and the J gene lost 1 base, with 15 bases spanning the gap.

This clonotype occurred a few times. The V call is TRBV11-2, the J call TRBJ1-6; D ambiguous. CDR3 length equals 15 residues. The V end lost 2 bases, the J end lost 5 bases, and 10 bases lay between the germline ends. Per germline, CDR1 SGHAT and CDR2 FQNNGV. CDR3: CASSLFPGDNSPLHF. In DNA form, the CDR3 reads TGTGCCAGCAGCTTATTCCCTGGAGATAATTCACCCCTCCACTTT.

The V gene is TRBV11-2, the J gene TRBJ2-1, with D unresolved. CDR1 SGHAT and CDR2 FQNNGV come from the germline V gene. CDR3 size: 14 residues. Trimming left V 5 bases short and J 6 bases short, with 14 bases between. The CDR3 reads CASSQFRTGNEQFF. The CDR3 DNA reads as TGTGCCAGCAGCCAGTTTAGGACCGGCAATGAGCAGTTCTTC.

This clonotype was picked up a small number of times. The junction and the germline gene differ at one end; a read error may be behind it. The J gene is TRBJ2-3, the V gene TRBV5-4; D call uncertain. Germline V gives CDR1 SGHNT, CDR2 YYREEE (reference sequence). This CDR3 contains 13 residues. The CDR3 bases are TGTGCCAGCAGCGCAAACTGGGCCGCCACCTTCTCTTTT. Translation: CASSANWAATFSF. Filled out from reference TRBV5-4 and TRBJ2-3, the complete variable domain reads ETGVTQSPTHLIKTRGQQVTLRCSSQSGHNTVSWYQQALGQGPQFIFQYYREEENGRGNFPPRFSGLQFPNYSSELNVNALELDDSALYLCASSANWAATFSFGPGTRLTVL.

This clonotype turned up a few times. The chain has TRBV5-6 and TRBJ1-2; TRBD1 matches 9 bases. Looked up from germline, CDR1 is SGHDT and CDR2 is YYEEEE. The CDR3 sequence is 14 residues long. V was clipped by 7 bases and J by 2 bases; unmatched bases: 6. The CDR3 DNA reads as TGTGCCAGCTTGACAGGGGGAGGGAACTATGGCTACACCTTC. Translating it yields CASLTGGGNYGYTF.